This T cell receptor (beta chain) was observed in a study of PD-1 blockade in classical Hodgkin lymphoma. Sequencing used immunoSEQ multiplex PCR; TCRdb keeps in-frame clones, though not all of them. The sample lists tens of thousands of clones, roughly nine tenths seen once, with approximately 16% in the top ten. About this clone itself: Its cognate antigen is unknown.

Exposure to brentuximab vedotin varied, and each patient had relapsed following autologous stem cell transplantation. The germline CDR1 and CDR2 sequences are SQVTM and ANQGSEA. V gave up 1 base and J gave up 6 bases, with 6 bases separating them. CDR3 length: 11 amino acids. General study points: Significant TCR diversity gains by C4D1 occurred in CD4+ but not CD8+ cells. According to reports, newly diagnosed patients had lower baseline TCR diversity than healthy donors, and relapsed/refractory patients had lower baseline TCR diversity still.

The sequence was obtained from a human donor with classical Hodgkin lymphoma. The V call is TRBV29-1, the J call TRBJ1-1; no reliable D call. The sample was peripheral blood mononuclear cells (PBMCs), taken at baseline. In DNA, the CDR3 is TGCAGCGTTGAAGGGATCCCTGAAGCTTTCTTT. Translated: CSVEGIPEAFF.